This TCR beta chain was sequenced during a study of technical replicates of blood from several donors. Trimming took off 3 bases at V and 5 bases at J, with 13 bases between the two ends. CDR3 length: 15 amino acids. Germline assignment: CDR1 MGHDK and CDR2 SYGVNS. Clones were read by immunoSEQ multiplex PCR, and TCRdb kept only the in-frame ones, dropping some. The sample shows tens of thousands of clones, roughly 88% of them seen only once. The source material was PBMCs. The receptor was derived from a human donor in good health. Some clones in this sample may be carry-over from other donors' samples. The J gene is TRBJ2-2, the V gene TRBV25-1; D perhaps matches TRBD2 (6 bases). DNA of the CDR3: TGTGCCAGCAGTGATCCTGGCAGCGGGACCGGGGAGCTGTTTTTT. Its protein product is CASSDPGSGTGELFF.